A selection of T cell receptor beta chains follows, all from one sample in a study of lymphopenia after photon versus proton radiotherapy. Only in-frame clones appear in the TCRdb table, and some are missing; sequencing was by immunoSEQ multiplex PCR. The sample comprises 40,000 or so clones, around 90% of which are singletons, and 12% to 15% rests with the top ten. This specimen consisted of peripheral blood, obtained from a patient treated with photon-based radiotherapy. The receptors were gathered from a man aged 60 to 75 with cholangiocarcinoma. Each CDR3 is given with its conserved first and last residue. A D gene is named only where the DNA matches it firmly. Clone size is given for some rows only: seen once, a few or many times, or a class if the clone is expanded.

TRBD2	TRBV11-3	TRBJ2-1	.	CASSLLAGTYNEQFF	TGTGCCAGCAGCTTACTAGCGGGGACTTACAATGAGCAGTTCTTC
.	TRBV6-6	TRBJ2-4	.	CASSLDRAKNIQYF	TGTGCCAGCAGCCTCGACAGAGCCAAAAACATTCAGTACTTC
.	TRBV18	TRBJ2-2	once	CASSLLVANTGELFF	TGTGCCAGCTCCCTATTGGTGGCGAACACCGGGGAGCTGTTTTTT
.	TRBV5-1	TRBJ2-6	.	CASSLEGWGANVLTF	TGCGCCAGCAGCTTGGAGGGATGGGGGGCCAACGTCCTGACTTTC
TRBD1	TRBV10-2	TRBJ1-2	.	CAKGTGEGVYGYTF	TGCGCCAAGGGAACAGGGGAGGGGGTTTATGGCTACACCTTC
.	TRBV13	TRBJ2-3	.	CASSLKTGFTDTQYF	TGTGCCAGCAGCTTAAAAACAGGGTTCACAGATACGCAGTATTTT
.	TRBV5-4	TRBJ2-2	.	CASSLFLGAGELFF	TGTGCCAGCAGCTTGTTCCTAGGGGCCGGGGAGCTGTTTTTT
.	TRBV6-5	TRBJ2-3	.	CASSPRGTDTQYF	TGTGCCAGCAGCCCCCGGGGCACAGATACGCAGTATTTT
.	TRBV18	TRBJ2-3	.	CASSPRAGSLNTDTQYF	TGTGCCAGCTCACCACGAGCAGGGTCCTTAAACACAGATACGCAGTATTTT
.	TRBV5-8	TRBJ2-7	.	CASSADRSSYEQYF	TGTGCCAGCAGCGCGGACCGAAGCTCCTACGAGCAGTACTTC
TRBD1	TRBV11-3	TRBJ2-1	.	CASSPRDRGNEQFF	TGTGCCAGCAGCCCTAGGGACAGGGGAAATGAGCAGTTCTTC
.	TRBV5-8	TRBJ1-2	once	CASSLRQLFYGYTF	TGTGCCAGCAGCTTGCGACAGTTGTTCTATGGCTACACCTTC
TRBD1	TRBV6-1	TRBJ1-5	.	CASSGQGASNQPQHF	TGTGCCAGCAGTGGACAGGGGGCTAGCAATCAGCCCCAGCATTTT
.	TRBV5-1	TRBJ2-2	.	CASSLGTAGELFF	TGCGCCAGCAGCTTGGGGACCGCCGGGGAGCTGTTTTTT
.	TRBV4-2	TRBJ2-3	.	CASSERQAQSTDTQYF	TGTGCCAGCAGCGAACGACAGGCCCAGTCTACAGATACGCAGTATTTT
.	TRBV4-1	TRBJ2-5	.	CASSQDTPMRETQYF	TGCGCCAGCAGCCAAGATACCCCGATGCGAGAGACCCAGTACTTC
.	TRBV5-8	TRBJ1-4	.	CASSLDLGDPKTNEKLFF	TGTGCCAGCAGCTTGGACCTAGGGGACCCCAAGACTAATGAAAAACTGTTTTTT
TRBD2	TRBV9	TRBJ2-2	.	CASSVPSGVFTGELFF	TGTGCCAGCAGCGTACCTAGCGGGGTATTTACCGGGGAGCTGTTTTTT
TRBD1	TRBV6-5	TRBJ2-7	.	CASSRDRAYEQYF	TGTGCCAGCAGTCGGGACAGGGCCTACGAGCAGTACTTC
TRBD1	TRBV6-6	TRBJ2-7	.	CASSIKQGNEQYF	TGTGCCAGCAGTATAAAACAGGGGAACGAGCAGTACTTC
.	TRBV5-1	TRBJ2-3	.	CASSLEDTQYF	TGCGCCAGCAGCTTGGAGGATACGCAGTATTTT
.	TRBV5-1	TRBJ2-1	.	CASSLSQGNNEQFF	TGCGCCAGCAGCTTAAGTCAGGGGAACAATGAGCAGTTCTTC
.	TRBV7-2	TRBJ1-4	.	CASSLDLGTTNEKLFF	TGTGCCAGCAGCTTAGATCTGGGTACAACTAATGAAAAACTGTTTTTT
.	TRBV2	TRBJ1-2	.	CASSERSVGMGYGYTF	TGTGCCAGCAGTGAACGGAGTGTCGGGATGGGGTATGGCTACACCTTC
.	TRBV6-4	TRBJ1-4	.	CASNPGKANEKLFF	TGTGCCAGTAATCCAGGTAAGGCTAATGAAAAACTGTTTTTT
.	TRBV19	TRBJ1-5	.	CASSFFNQPQHF	TGTGCCAGTAGTTTTTTTAATCAGCCCCAGCATTTT
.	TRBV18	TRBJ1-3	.	CASSPPQTTGNTIYF	TGTGCCAGCTCACCCCCACAGACAACTGGAAACACCATATATTTT
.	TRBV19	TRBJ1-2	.	CASSIADGYTF	TGTGCCAGTAGTATAGCTGATGGCTACACCTTC
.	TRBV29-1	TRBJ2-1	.	CSDGGGPYNEQFF	TGCAGCGATGGGGGAGGACCCTACAATGAGCAGTTCTTC
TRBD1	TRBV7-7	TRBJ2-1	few	CASSRDRGVNEQFF	TGTGCTAGCAGCCGGGACAGGGGCGTAAATGAGCAGTTCTTC
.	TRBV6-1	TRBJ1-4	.	CASSAPGRVREKLFF	TGTGCCAGCAGCGCGCCGGGCCGCGTGCGGGAAAAACTGTTTTTT
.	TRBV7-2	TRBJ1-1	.	CASSLGMNTEAFF	TGTGCCAGCAGCTTGGGGATGAACACTGAAGCTTTCTTT
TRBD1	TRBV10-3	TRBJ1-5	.	CAIQGGSNQPQHF	TGTGCCATACAAGGGGGCAGCAATCAGCCCCAGCATTTT
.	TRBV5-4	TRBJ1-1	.	CASSSGGVMPEAFF	TGTGCCAGCAGCTCGGGGGGTGTGATGCCTGAAGCTTTCTTT
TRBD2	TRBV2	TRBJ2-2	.	CASIPNPLIGRGKNTGELFF	TGTGCCAGCATTCCGAATCCCCTGATAGGGAGGGGTAAGAACACCGGGGAGCTGTTTTTT
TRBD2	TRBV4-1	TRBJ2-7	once	CASSQATSGGRSSYEQYF	TGCGCCAGCAGCCAAGCGACTAGCGGGGGCCGCAGCTCCTACGAGCAGTACTTC
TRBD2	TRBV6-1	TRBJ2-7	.	CASIPPGGPPYEQYF	TGTGCCAGCATTCCGCCGGGGGGTCCTCCCTACGAGCAGTACTTC
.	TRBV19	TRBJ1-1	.	CASSPPANTEAFF	TGTGCCAGTAGCCCCCCAGCGAACACTGAAGCTTTCTTT
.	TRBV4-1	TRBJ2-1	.	CASSPTWEEQFF	TGCGCCAGCAGCCCCACTTGGGAGGAGCAGTTCTTC
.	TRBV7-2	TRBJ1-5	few	CASSFRVSNQPQHF	TGTGCCAGCAGCTTCCGGGTTAGCAATCAGCCCCAGCATTTT
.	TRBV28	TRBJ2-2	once	CASLGGSGELFF	TGTGCCAGCCTGGGGGGCAGCGGGGAGCTGTTTTTT
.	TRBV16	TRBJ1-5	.	CASGREGPSQQPQHF	TGTGCCAGCGGAAGAGAGGGCCCCTCGCAGCAGCCCCAGCATTTT